This T cell receptor beta chain was obtained from a study of T-cell reconstitution after alpha-beta-depleted transplantation in children. The TCRbeta library was prepared with unique molecular identifiers. TCRdb redid the calling of the PCR reads with MiXCR, one entry per CDR3 protein. The data hold some 640,000 distinct CDR3 sequences, with 16% observed a single time. Per the germline V gene, CDR1 is GTSNPN and CDR2 is SVGIG (reference sequence). There are 13 residues in the CDR3. Deletions cut 6 bases from V and 3 bases from J, with 12 bases between. The sequence was obtained from a human donor who donated a stem cell graft to a child with acute myeloid leukemia. The material was PBMCs from the stem cell graft donor, obtained from the stem cell graft. The V and J genes are TRBV30 and TRBJ2-1; D may match TRBD1 or TRBD2 (5 bases each). This chain's CDR3 is CACGTEGYNEQFF. CDR3 DNA: TGTGCCTGCGGGACGGAAGGCTACAATGAGCAGTTCTTC.